The TCR beta chain described here comes from a study of human T cells and chemical hapten exposure. Specified time point: patch test 2, 6 weeks after DPC sensitization. Stated treatment: therapeutic diphenylcyclopropenone sensitization with weekly scalp DPC. Germline CDR1 and CDR2: SNHLY and FYNNEI. The CDR3 consists of 12 residues. TCRdb re-analysed the RACE reads in MiXCR, keeping a single row per CDR3 protein. The table shows about 380,000 distinct CDR3 sequences, with nearly 6.5% occurring only once. This clonotype has more than one count but fewer than ten. One end of the junction fails to match germline, which may point to a read error.

This specimen consisted of whole blood, obtained in connection with sensitization to the hapten diphenylcyclopropenone (DPC). The chain is built from TRBV2 and TRBJ2-7, with D maybe TRBD2 (6 bases). This TCR came from a woman aged 18-29 years with alopecia areata. Some clones in this sample may be carry-over from other donors' samples. CDR3 sequence (DNA): TGTGCCAGCTGTGACGGGGGATACGAGCAGTACTTC. Its protein product is CASCDGGYEQYF. Looking up the rest from reference TRBV2 and TRBJ2-7 gives the full variable domain: EPEVTQTPSHQVTQMGQEVILRCVPISNHLYFYWYRQILGQKVEFLVSFYNNEISEKSEIFDDQFSVERPDGSNFTLKIRSTKLEDSAMYFCASCDGGYEQYFGPGTRLTVT.